This T cell receptor (beta chain) originates from a study of cytomegalovirus exposure and HLA in healthy donors. Study results and limitations: In a later analysis, V- and J-gene trimming of beta chains associated with a DCLRE1C missense variant, replicated independently. In an earlier analysis, in around 590 donors, most V segments appeared productive either ~90% or ~30% of the time.

Primers for the PCR totalled 60 Vbeta and 13 Jbeta. Libraries were prepared by immunoSEQ multiplex PCR; TCRdb keeps only in-frame clonotypes and omits some of them. The sample shows roughly 63,000 clones, approximately 75% of them seen only once. A note on this clone: Its antigen is undetermined.

This cohort consisted of healthy bone marrow donors. Sequencing was done on a sample of PBMCs. The sequence was obtained from a man in his forties or fifties in good health and CMV-seropositive.

CDR3 nucleotides: TGTGCCAGCAGGCCGACTAGCGGGAGGACCCCTAGGGAGCAGTACTTC. Translated, it gives CASRPTSGRTPREQYF. The chain combines TRBV28 with TRBJ2-7, with 13 bases aligning to TRBD2. The germline CDR1 and CDR2 sequences are MDHEN and SYDVKM. V trimming: 6 bases; J trimming: 7 bases; junction bases outside the gene matches: 12. The CDR3 is made up of 16 amino acids.